This T cell receptor beta chain was identified in a study of T cell clusters in autoimmune cytopenias (dated by TCRdb to between 2017 and 2020). Context from the whole study: Healthy donor controls had a mean age of roughly 53 years and a median age of around 60 years, with about 50% of the roughly 40 female. Per sample, TRB sequencing gave a median depth of approximately 54,000 reads and a median of about 2,300 distinct TRB clonotypes. Peripheral blood TRB and IGH repertoires were sequenced in autoimmune cytopenia patients at active disease and during treatment follow-up, alongside healthy, CLL and autoimmune hepatitis controls. The goal of the study was to determine whether autoimmune cytopenia patients have a disease-specific immune repertoire signature that could serve as a blood-based biomarker. For primary cytopenia, the controls were fewer than 30 age-matched healthy donors, and for secondary cytopenia, the controls were 14 age-matched CLL patients. Autoimmune hepatitis repertoires were compared with those of some 25 age- and sex-matched healthy donors. Overall study outcomes, separate from this receptor: The GLIPH analysis suggested a lack of physiological T cell clusters in primary autoimmune cytopenia patients, since more than 40 clusters were exclusive to healthy donors whereas about 18 were exclusive to patients. The cluster-lack signature was not observed for secondary cytopenia versus CLL, as the signature was apparently masked by the dominant lymphoma-associated repertoire. Shifts in the TRB repertoire, including less even repertoires in secondary cytopenia and CLL, were mostly a reflection of lymphoma bias and not of autoimmunity. The T cell clusters were defined only in silico, and the functional role of the clusters still needed to be validated experimentally. Approximately 3-fold more exclusive TRB clusters were observed in healthy donors than in active autoimmune hepatitis patients, consistent with an autoimmunity-wide signature.

The CDR3 runs 15 residues from the cysteine to the phenylalanine. No DNA sequence was recorded. The germline V gene sets CDR1 to SGHTA and CDR2 to FQGNSA. TRB amplification used roughly 270 ng of peripheral blood genomic DNA, around 40,000 genome equivalents, per sample. To note about this clonotype: The clone's antigen remains unknown.

TRB rearrangements were amplified by multiplex PCR following a touch-down protocol, with the TRB-A and TRB-B primer pools mixed in one tube. Illumina adapters and sample indices were added to the amplicons through two consecutive PCR reactions using Phusion HS II polymerase. The amplicons were purified from gel with the NucleoSpin Gel and PCR Clean-up kit, after which the amplicons were quantified by Qubit and checked for quality on an Agilent 2100 Bioanalyzer. Sequencing of the libraries was performed on an Illumina MiSeq with 600-cycle, single-indexed, paired-end runs. The original pipeline was this. TRB reads were aligned and assembled with MiXCR version 2.1.12 using the default MiXCR reference library. A clone was defined by each unique CDR3 nucleotide sequence, and analysis was restricted to productive sequences with at least two reads. Repertoire diversity was assessed with alpha-parameterized diversity profiles (alpha 0 to 5), including the Shannon (alpha 1) and Simpson (alpha 2) indices, which were computed with an R script. Combinatorial TRB VJ usage was calculated with the tcR package and was compared between cohorts by principal component analysis performed with ade4. TCRbeta CDR3s were clustered with GLIPH on cohort pairs matched by age and read depth, and cluster frequencies were compared by Wilcoxon test. The reads were reprocessed in TCRdb, with one entry per CDR3 protein sequence and no accompanying DNA. The V and J calls and clone size come from TCRdb's table, not from the authors' own analysis. This sample's listing comprises some 11,000 distinct CDR3 sequences. The top ten clones comprise more than 20% of the sample.

The sample was also linked to a second study, of T cell repertoires in aging, cancer and after chemotherapy. The second study's paper adds: Donors were distributed across six age groups ranging from 30 or younger to 70 or older, with at least three individuals included per group. Control TCR repertoires from healthy donors were recorded over several months to years, and clear clonal overlap was observed across re-sampling. The complete dataset included 8 million to 9 million TCR reads. Significantly lower blood TCR diversity and higher clonality were observed in untreated patients with hematological or solid cancers than in age-matched healthy donors. In healthy donors, the decline in TCR diversity with age was mainly due to loss of richness, whereas in cancer patients loss of evenness also played a role. In both cancer cohorts, median generation probability rose over the chemotherapy interval, which suggests that the repertoire was reconstituted through rebound thymic output. It was noted by the authors that conclusions about immunological memory after chemotherapy cannot be drawn from the repertoire data. To examine immunoaging and T cell reconstitution after chemotherapy, the study profiled TCR beta repertoires in peripheral blood from healthy donors and cancer patients. Alongside around 98 healthy donors serving as a reference group, the cohort included approximately 210 cancer patients, of whom more than 85 had hematological cancers and 120 to 130 had solid cancers. Processing of the TRB sequences was carried out with MiXCR versions 2.12 and 3.0.5. Repertoire metrics included Shannon diversity, evenness, clonality (one minus evenness), and alpha-parameterized diversity profiles from alpha 0 to 5. The IGoR algorithm was used to calculate generation probabilities for clones in the paired samples taken before and after chemotherapy.

The material sequenced was peripheral blood. The receptor was isolated from a human donor in good health. The V gene is TRBV7-2 and the J gene is TRBJ1-1; with no DNA, the TCRdb D assignment of TRBD1 cannot be verified. The CDR3 is CASSSRQGVNTEAFF.